The rows below give T cell receptor beta chains drawn from one sample of a study of blood T cells in healthy people across ages. TCRdb passed the 5' RACE reads through MiXCR, listing each CDR3 protein once. The sample holds roughly 680,000 distinct CDR3 sequences, approximately 52% seen once. Sequencing input: blood. These TCRs come from an elderly woman in good health. Each CDR3 is given with its conserved first and last residue. A D gene is named only where the DNA matches it firmly. Clone sizes are given selectively: once, few, many, or a class where the clone is expanded.

v_gene	j_gene	abundance	d_gene	CDR3nt	CDR3aa
TRBV9	TRBJ2-3	few	-	TGTGCCTCAGCTAGAGGGGGGGGCACAGATATGCAGTATTTT	CASARGGGTDMQYF
TRBV7-6	TRBJ2-4	once	-	TGTGCCAGCAGCCGAGGGGGAGGGCTAGCCAAAAACATTCAGTACTTC	CASSRGGGLAKNIQYF
TRBV29-1	TRBJ2-7	-	-	TGCAGCGTTCGCGCAGGAGGAACCTACGAGCAGTACTTC	CSVRAGGTYEQYF
TRBV24-1	TRBJ2-4	many	-	TGTGCCACCAGTGCAGGGGATGGCAAAAACATTCAGTACTTC	CATSAGDGKNIQYF
TRBV27	TRBJ1-5	-	TRBD1	TGTGCCAGCAGTTTGTACAGGGGGGATCAGCCCCAGCATTTT	CASSLYRGDQPQHF
TRBV20-1	TRBJ2-7	-	TRBD2	TGCAGTGCTAGTCCGGGGACTAGCGGGACTCTGCGTCACGAGCAGTACTTC	CSASPGTSGTLRHEQYF
TRBV7-8	TRBJ2-7	-	-	TGTGCCAGCAGCTTCGCTAGGACACTGCCCTACGAGCAGTACTTC	CASSFARTLPYEQYF
TRBV5-5	TRBJ2-3	many	-	TGTGCCAGCAGCCCCGCCCAGGATACGCAGTATTTT	CASSPAQDTQYF
TRBV4-1	TRBJ2-3	-	TRBD1	TGCGCCAGCAGCCCAGGACAGGGAAGGATAGATACGCAGTATTTT	CASSPGQGRIDTQYF
TRBV20-1	TRBJ2-1	-	-	TGCAGTGCTAGAGACCGGGTCGGGACATACGAGCAGTTCTTC	CSARDRVGTYEQFF
TRBV7-2	TRBJ1-4	many	-	TGTGCCAGCAGCTTAAACGGACGGGAACTGTTTTTT	CASSLNGRELFF
TRBV25-1	TRBJ2-7	-	-	TGTGCCAGCAGTGCCCTGGGATCTCTGAGGGCGGCCCAGTACTTC	CASSALGSLRAAQYF
TRBV20-1	TRBJ2-1	many	TRBD2	TGCAGTGCTAACCCTAGCGGGGGGAACGAGCAGTTCTTC	CSANPSGGNEQFF
TRBV29-1	TRBJ1-2	-	-	TGCAGCGGTGACAGTAACTATGGCTACACCTTC	CSGDSNYGYTF
TRBV2	TRBJ2-6	-	-	TGTGCCAGCAATCTCTTAACCGGGGCCAACGCCCTGACTTTC	CASNLLTGANALTF
TRBV9	TRBJ2-4	-	-	TGTGCCAGCAGCGTAGGGCAGGGCTCCTCAGCCAAAAACATTCAGTACTTC	CASSVGQGSSAKNIQYF
TRBV12-3/TRBV12-4	TRBJ2-7	few	-	TGTGCCAGCAGTTTCGCGGCAGGAGCCTACGAGCAGTACTTC	CASSFAAGAYEQYF
TRBV11-2	TRBJ1-2	many	-	TGTGCCAGCAGCCCGAGAGGACTTTTAGGCTACACCTTC	CASSPRGLLGYTF
TRBV27	TRBJ2-7	few	-	TGTGCCAGCATCGGTTACAGGACCCCTGCGGCCTCCTACGAGCAGTACTTC	CASIGYRTPAASYEQYF
TRBV5-1	TRBJ1-2	few	-	TGCGCCAGCAGCGTAGGTGGGTCCCAAGGCTACACCTTC	CASSVGGSQGYTF
TRBV7-9	TRBJ2-1	many	TRBD2	TGTGCCAGCAGCGCCCCGGGGGGTTATGAGCAGTTCTTC	CASSAPGGYEQFF
TRBV20-1	TRBJ1-1	many	-	TGCAGTGCTAGAGCAGGGGACACTGAAGCTTTCTTT	CSARAGDTEAFF